This TCR beta chain is drawn from a study of shared clonotypes between healthy human individuals. The table lists this clone with a count of one. The CD4+ fraction was divided into a CD45RA+ naive subset and a CD45RA-negative memory subset. The CDR3 contains 13 residues. V lost 6 bases to trimming and J lost 4 bases, with 9 bases between them. From germline, CDR1 is SGHNT and CDR2 YENEEA. Assay used: immunoSEQ multiplex PCR; TCRdb lists only in-frame clones, some missing. Of 2,500,000 or so clones in the sample, 85% to 95% were seen once. This clonotype originated in a man between 18 and 29 years old in good health. Some clones in this sample may be carry-over from other donors' samples. The specimen was naive CD4+ T cells from PBMCs. Subset denoted: CD45RA+ positively selected. The V and J genes are TRBV11-3 and TRBJ2-2, with a tentative D call TRBD1 (5 bases). The CDR3 DNA reads TGTGCCAGCAGAGGGGATGGCACCGGGGAGCTGTTTTTT. It codes for CASRGDGTGELFF.